This T cell receptor beta chain comes out of a study of cytomegalovirus exposure and HLA in healthy donors. Study results and limitations: Investigators reported around 150 TCR beta chains as tied to cytomegalovirus. A later examination showed that TCR association rates differed by HLA locus, with DRB1 most and HLA-C fewest.

This clone was seen a few times. What it recognizes is unknown. The PCR employed 60 Vbeta primers together with 13 Jbeta primers. The table came from immunoSEQ multiplex PCR; TCRdb's copy has only in-frame clones and leaves some out. The sample includes roughly 38,000 clones, approximately 76% of them seen just once. Germline V gives CDR1 SGDLS, CDR2 YYNGEE. This CDR3 is 15 amino acids long. Losses at the gene ends were 3 bases for V and 3 bases for J; bases not matched to a gene: 6. V usage is TRBV9 and J usage is TRBJ1-1, with 9 bases lining up with TRBD1. The sample was PBMCs. The receptor was isolated from a woman in her thirties in good health and CMV-seropositive. The CDR3 protein is CASSARQGGYTEAFF. The CDR3 coding sequence is TGTGCCAGCAGCGCCCGACAGGGGGGGTACACTGAAGCTTTCTTT.